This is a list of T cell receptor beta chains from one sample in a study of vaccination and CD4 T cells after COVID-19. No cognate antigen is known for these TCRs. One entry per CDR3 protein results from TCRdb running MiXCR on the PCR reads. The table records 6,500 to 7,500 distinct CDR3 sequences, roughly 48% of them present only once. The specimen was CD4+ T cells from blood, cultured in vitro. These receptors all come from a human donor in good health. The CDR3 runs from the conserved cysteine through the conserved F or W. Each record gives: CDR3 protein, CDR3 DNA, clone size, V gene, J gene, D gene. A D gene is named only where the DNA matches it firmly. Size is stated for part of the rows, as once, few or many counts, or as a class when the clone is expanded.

CASSPHPRSEQYF,TGTGCCAGCAGTCCCCACCCGCGAAGCGAGCAGTACTTC,-,TRBV28,TRBJ2-7,-
CASSPTAVRNNEQFF,TGTGCCAGCTCACCAACGGCCGTTCGAAACAATGAGCAGTTCTTC,-,TRBV18,TRBJ2-1,-
CASSQDLATSYSEQFF,TGTGCCAGCAGCCAAGACTTGGCGACTAGCTACAGTGAGCAGTTCTTC,-,TRBV4-2,TRBJ2-1,TRBD2
CASSPPLREGPDTQYF,TGTGCCAGCAGCCCCCCCCTGCGGGAGGGCCCGGATACGCAGTATTTT,-,TRBV7-8,TRBJ2-3,TRBD2
CATSRGDRDGTKGYTF,TGTGCCACCAGCAGGGGGGACAGGGATGGTACCAAGGGCTACACCTTC,few,TRBV15,TRBJ1-2,TRBD1
CSARDILGTGGVSAGGYTF,TGCAGTGCTAGAGATATTTTAGGGACAGGGGGTGTATCGGCTGGTGGCTACACCTTC,few,TRBV20-1,TRBJ1-2,TRBD1
CATSAGLASQETQYF,TGTGCCACCAGTGCAGGACTAGCGTCCCAAGAGACCCAGTACTTC,-,TRBV24-1,TRBJ2-5,TRBD2
CASSLAGYYGYTF,TGTGCCAGCAGCTTAGCAGGGTACTATGGCTACACCTTC,-,TRBV7-2,TRBJ1-2,-
CASSAGQEATGELFF,TGTGCCAGCAGTGCAGGACAGGAGGCCACCGGGGAGCTGTTTTTT,few,TRBV6-1,TRBJ2-2,TRBD1
CASSRKTEAFF,TGTGCCAGCAGCCGCAAGACTGAAGCTTTCTTT,few,TRBV12-3/TRBV12-4,TRBJ1-1,-
CSATVRDQHQPQHF,TGCAGTGCTACGGTCCGGGACCAACATCAGCCCCAGCATTTT,-,TRBV20-1,TRBJ1-5,-
CASSQPAELRLNTEAFF,TGCGCCAGCAGCCAACCCGCGGAGCTTAGATTGAACACTGAAGCTTTCTTT,few,TRBV4-1,TRBJ1-1,-
CASSKSGLRTYEQYF,TGTGCCAGCAGCAAGTCGGGACTCCGAACCTACGAGCAGTACTTC,-,TRBV2,TRBJ2-7,-
CASSQGGQGFSYEQYF,TGCGCCAGCAGCCAAGGTGGACAGGGGTTCTCCTACGAGCAGTACTTC,-,TRBV4-1,TRBJ2-7,TRBD1
CASSLWREQETQYF,TGTGCCAGCAGCTTGTGGAGGGAACAAGAGACCCAGTACTTC,-,TRBV7-2,TRBJ2-5,-
CASSLFSRGYNSPLHF,TGTGCCAGCAGTTTATTCTCCCGGGGCTATAATTCACCCCTCCACTTT,-,TRBV27,TRBJ1-6,-
CASSLAGQKNTEAFF,TGTGCCAGCAGCTTGGCCGGGCAGAAGAACACTGAAGCTTTCTTT,-,TRBV5-4,TRBJ1-1,-
CASTDRVAREQYF,TGTGCCAGCACCGACAGGGTTGCTCGCGAGCAGTACTTC,-,TRBV6-2/TRBV6-3,TRBJ2-7,TRBD1
CSAGTQNTEAFF,TGCAGCGCAGGGACCCAGAACACTGAAGCTTTCTTT,few,TRBV29-1,TRBJ1-1,-
CASSPTSGKTQYF,TGTGCCAGCTCACCAACTAGCGGGAAAACCCAGTACTTC,-,TRBV18,TRBJ2-5,TRBD2